Below, 5 T cell receptor beta chains from the same sample are listed, as sequenced in a study of circulating and synovial CD4+ cells in juvenile arthritis. TCRdb's table, derived via immunoSEQ multiplex PCR, lists solely in-frame clones and lacks some. Among 30,000 to 35,000 clones listed, roughly 96% were seen once. Material: CD4+ T cells from blood. The receptors shown here come from a human donor with juvenile idiopathic arthritis.

This clone showed up just once. This chain links TRBV18 with TRBJ1-4, with TRBD1 as a possible D gene (6 bases). This CDR3 region has 15 residues. V lost 3 bases and J lost 5, with 13 bases in between. Germline V gene data show CDR1 as KGHSH and CDR2 as LQKENI. The CDR3 protein is CASSPYRDGNEKLFF. The CDR3 bases are TGTGCCAGCTCACCCTACAGGGATGGGAATGAAAAACTGTTTTTT.

The J gene is TRBJ1-2, the V gene TRBV5-5, with 7 bases lining up with TRBD1. V was clipped by 4 bases and J by 3 bases; unmatched bases: 6. Germline V CDR1 and CDR2: SGHKS, YYEKEE (reference sequence). The CDR3 consists of 14 residues. The CDR3 DNA follows: TGTGCCAGCAGCCAAGGACAGGTAGACTATGGCTACACCTTC. Its protein product is CASSQGQVDYGYTF.

As DNA, the CDR3 is TGTGCCAGTAGCAAATCTAGCGGGGGGCCCCACTACGAGCAGTACTTC. Protein sequence: CASSKSSGGPHYEQYF. The V and J genes are TRBV19 and TRBJ2-7, with 11 bases aligning to TRBD2. The germline CDR1 and CDR2 sequences are LNHDA and SQIVND (reference sequence). The CDR3 has 16 amino acids. V was clipped by 6 bases and J by 3 bases; unmatched bases: 10.

The rearrangement uses TRBV11-2 and TRBJ1-5, with TRBD1 matching over 7 bases. CDR1 is SGHAT, CDR2 FQNNGV, per germline. The ends lost 5 bases at V and 2 bases at J; junction bases unmatched: 3. CDR3 length: 14 residues. The CDR3 region has the DNA TGTGCCAGCAGCCGCGACAGGGGCAATCAGCCCCAGCATTTT. Protein: CASSRDRGNQPQHF. The full variable domain, rest sourced from reference TRBV11-2 and TRBJ1-5, is EAGVAQSPRYKIIEKRQSVAFWCNPISGHATLYWYQQILGQGPKLLIQFQNNGVVDDSQLPKDRFSAERLKGVDSTLKIQPAKLEDSAVYLCASSRDRGNQPQHFGDGTRLSIL.

This clone was observed a single time. The chain carries TRBV19 and TRBJ2-1, with D unresolved. The CDR3 contains 14 residues. Germline V CDR1 and CDR2: LNHDA, SQIVND (reference sequence). V was shortened by 8 bases and J by 0 bases, with 11 bases between the two germline ends. Here the CDR3 DNA reads TGTGCCAGTGGTACGTACTCCTCCTACAATGAGCAGTTCTTC. This gives the protein CASGTYSSYNEQFF.